This entry features one T cell receptor beta chain sequence. The repertoire was sequenced with immunoSEQ multiplex PCR; TCRdb's copy has only in-frame clones and lacks some. The repertoire holds some 68,000 clones, around 90% seen once, with roughly 2.8% in the top ten. The record originates from a study of T cells after somatic rescue of genetic block. The V gene end was trimmed by 5 bases and the J gene end by 8 bases; junction bases not matched to a gene: 6. Germline CDR1 and CDR2: SGHAT and FQNNGV. The CDR3 runs to 14 residues. The chain recombines TRBV11-2 with TRBJ2-2; 9 bases line up with TRBD2. The sample comprised peripheral blood mononuclear cells (PBMCs). The TCR originated in a man aged 25-40 years. The CDR3 coding sequence is TGTGCCAGCAGCCCCTCCCTAGCGGGGGGGGAGCTGTTTTTT. Amino acids: CASSPSLAGGELFF.